This T cell receptor (beta chain) emerged from a study of control samples from healthy donors and cancer patients. Libraries were prepared by immunoSEQ multiplex PCR; TCRdb keeps only in-frame clonotypes and omits some of them. The data show about 110,000 clones, around 88% seen once. V was shortened by 3 bases and J by 0 bases, with 20 bases between the two germline ends. The germline V gene encodes CDR1 KGHSH and CDR2 LQKENI. The CDR3 length is 18 residues. The chain employs TRBV18 and TRBJ1-1; the D gene is possibly TRBD1 (6 bases). Sequenced input: blood. This sequence was found in a woman aged 45 to 65 in good health. The CDR3 DNA is TGTGCCAGCTCACCGGGCGCACCAGGGAGGGGGGTGAACACTGAAGCTTTCTTT. This codes for CASSPGAPGRGVNTEAFF.